This T cell receptor beta chain was captured in a study of breast tumors, draining lymph nodes, adjacent tissues. Overall study findings and caveats: Tumor T cell lymph node origin was a supported hypothesis, not proven. Tumor and nontumor repertoires were significantly more similar in luminal-like than in basal-like breast cancer.

This clonotype has at least ten counts. Its antigen is as yet unknown. One entry per CDR3 protein results from TCRdb running MiXCR on the multiplex PCR reads. Found here are 13,000 to 15,000 distinct CDR3 sequences, more than 45% of them singletons; the top ten hold 28%. Germline CDR1 reads DFQATT; CDR2 reads SNEGSKA (reference sequence). The V gene lost 0 bases and the J gene lost 2 bases, with 13 bases spanning the gap. The CDR3 sequence is 16 residues long. The J gene is TRBJ2-2, the V gene TRBV20-1; D remains unclear. The sequence was collected from a female donor with breast cancer. Some clones in this sample may be carry-over from other donors' samples. What was sequenced was tumor-adjacent breast tissue. CDR3 protein: CSARDRSGSNTGELFF. DNA of the CDR3: TGCAGTGCTAGAGATCGGTCCGGGTCCAACACCGGGGAGCTGTTTTTT.